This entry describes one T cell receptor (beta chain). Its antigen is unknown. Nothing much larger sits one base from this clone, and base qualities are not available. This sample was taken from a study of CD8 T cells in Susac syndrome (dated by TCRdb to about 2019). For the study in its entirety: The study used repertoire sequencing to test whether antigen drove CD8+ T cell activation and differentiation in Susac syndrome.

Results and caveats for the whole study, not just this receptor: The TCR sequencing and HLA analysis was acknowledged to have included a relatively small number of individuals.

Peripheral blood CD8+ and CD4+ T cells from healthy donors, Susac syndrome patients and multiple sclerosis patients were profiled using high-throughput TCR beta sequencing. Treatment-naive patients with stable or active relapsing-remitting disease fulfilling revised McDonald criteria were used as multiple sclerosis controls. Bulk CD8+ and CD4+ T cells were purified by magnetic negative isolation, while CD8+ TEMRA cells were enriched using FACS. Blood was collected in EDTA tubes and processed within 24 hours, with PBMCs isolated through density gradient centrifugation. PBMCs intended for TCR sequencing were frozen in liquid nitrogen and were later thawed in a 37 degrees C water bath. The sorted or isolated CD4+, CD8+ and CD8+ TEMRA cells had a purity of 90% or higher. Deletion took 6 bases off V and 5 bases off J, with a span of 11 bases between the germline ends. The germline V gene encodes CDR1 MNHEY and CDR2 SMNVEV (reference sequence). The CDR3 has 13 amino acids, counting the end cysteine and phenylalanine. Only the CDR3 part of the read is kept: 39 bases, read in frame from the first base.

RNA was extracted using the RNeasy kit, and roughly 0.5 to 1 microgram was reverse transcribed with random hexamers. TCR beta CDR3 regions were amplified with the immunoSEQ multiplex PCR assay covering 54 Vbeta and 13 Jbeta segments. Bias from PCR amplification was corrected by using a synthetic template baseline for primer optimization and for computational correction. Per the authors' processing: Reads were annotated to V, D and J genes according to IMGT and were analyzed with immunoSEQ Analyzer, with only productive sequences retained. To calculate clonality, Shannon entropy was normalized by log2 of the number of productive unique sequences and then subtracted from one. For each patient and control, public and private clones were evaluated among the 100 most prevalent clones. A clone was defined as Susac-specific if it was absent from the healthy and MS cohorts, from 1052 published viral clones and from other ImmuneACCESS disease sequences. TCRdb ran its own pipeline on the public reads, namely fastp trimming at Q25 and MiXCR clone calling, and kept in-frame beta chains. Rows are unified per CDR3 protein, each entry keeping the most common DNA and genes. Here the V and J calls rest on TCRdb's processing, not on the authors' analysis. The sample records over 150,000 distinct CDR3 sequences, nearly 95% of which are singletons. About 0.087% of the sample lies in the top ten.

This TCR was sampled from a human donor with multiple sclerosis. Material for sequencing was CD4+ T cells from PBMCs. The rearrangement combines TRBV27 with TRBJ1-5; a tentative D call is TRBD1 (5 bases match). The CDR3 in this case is CASSPTRDQPQHF. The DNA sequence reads TGTGCCAGCAGCCCGACCAGGGATCAGCCCCAGCATTTT.